One and the same sample provided the 24 T cell receptor beta chains below, sequenced in a study of OX40 agonist ivuxolimab in advanced cancers. The method behind the library was the immunoSEQ multiplex PCR assay. Not all clones reach the TCRdb copy of this immuneACCESS table, which keeps in-frame sequences only. Checked studies attribute under half of the gap to unresolved V genes and leave the rest unexplained. This sample lists more than 55,000 clones; about 80% were detected once. Jointly, the top ten make up about 4.3% of the sample. Sample: CD4+ or CD8+ T cells sorted from blood, taken in a trial of the OX40 agonist ivuxolimab. These receptors all stem from an adult with an advanced solid tumor such as melanoma, head and neck, liver or kidney cancer.

The chain is built from TRBV2 and TRBJ1-3; D might be TRBD1 (6 bases). The germline V gene encodes CDR1 SNHLY and CDR2 FYNNEI. This CDR3 spans 15 amino acids. Trimming shortened V by 5 bases and J by 8 bases, and 19 bases separated the two germline ends. CDR3 protein: CASSQIQGFLDTIYF. CDR3 nucleotides: TGTGCCAGCAGTCAAATACAGGGTTTTTTGGACACCATATATTTT.

This sequence joins TRBV15 and TRBJ2-7; 7 nucleotides agree with TRBD1. Trimming cost V 3 bases and J 1 base; bases outside gene matches: 6. This CDR3 comprises 15 residues. The germline CDR1 and CDR2 sequences are LNHNV and YYDKDF (reference sequence). The CDR3 coding sequence is TGTGCCACCAGCAGGGACAGGATTAGATCCTACGAGCAGTACTTC. Its translation is CATSRDRIRSYEQYF.

This clone was seen more than once but under ten times. The junction departs from germline at one end; a sequencing error may be responsible. The rearrangement links TRBV27 to TRBJ2-7; 9 positions agree with TRBD2. Germline CDR1 reads MNHEY; CDR2 reads SMNVEV (reference sequence). The CDR3 is 13 residues long. The CDR3: CATSSGSSYEQYF. CDR3 bases: TGTGCCACCAGTAGCGGGAGTAGCTACGAGCAGTACTTC.

The rearrangement uses TRBV15 and TRBJ1-4, with D uncertain. CDR1 is LNHNV and CDR2 is YYDKDF in the germline V gene (reference sequence). The germline V and J ends were trimmed by 3 bases and 0 bases, with 8 bases remaining between them. This CDR3 has 15 amino acids. This chain's CDR3 is CATSSRSSTNEKLFF. The CDR3 DNA is TGTGCCACCAGCAGCAGGAGTTCAACTAATGAAAAACTGTTTTTT. Looking up the rest from reference TRBV15 and TRBJ1-4 gives the full variable domain: DAMVIQNPRYQVTQFGKPVTLSCSQTLNHNVMYWYQQKSSQAPKLLFHYYDKDFNNEADTPDNFQSRRPNTSFCFLDIRSPGLGDTAMYLCATSSRSSTNEKLFFGSGTQLSVL.

A word on this clone: Its ends do not fully match the called genes, so a read error is possible. J is TRBJ2-5 and V is TRBV7-7; D perhaps matches TRBD1 (5 bases). The CDR3 extends over 14 amino acids. Germline CDR1 reads SSHAT; CDR2 reads FNYEAQ (reference sequence). CDR3 in amino acids: CASSLDGASETQYF. The CDR3, as DNA: TGTGCTAGCAGCTTAGATGGGGCTTCGGAGACCCAGTACTTC.

The chain employs TRBV9 and TRBJ2-7, with 7 bases fitting TRBD2. The CDR3 loop spans 15 amino acids. The germline V gene has CDR1 SGDLS and CDR2 YYNGEE. Germline trimming cut 4 bases from V and 0 bases from J; bases unmatched to any gene: 7. CDR3 DNA sequence: TGTGCCAGCAGCCCAACCGGCGGGGGCTCCTACGAGCAGTACTTC. Amino acids: CASSPTGGGSYEQYF.

This clone has more than one count but fewer than ten. The rearrangement joins TRBV5-4 to TRBJ2-7; possibly TRBD1 or TRBD2 for D (5 bases each). The CDR3 contains 13 residues. Germline V CDR1 and CDR2: SGHNT, YYREEE (reference sequence). The V end was cut by 2 bases, the J end by 6 bases, with 12 bases between. The CDR3 sequence is CASSFGIGGEQYF. CDR3 nucleotide sequence: TGTGCCAGCAGCTTCGGTATTGGGGGCGAGCAGTACTTC. Full variable domain (rest looked up from reference TRBV5-4 and TRBJ2-7): ETGVTQSPTHLIKTRGQQVTLRCSSQSGHNTVSWYQQALGQGPQFIFQYYREEENGRGNFPPRFSGLQFPNYSSELNVNALELDDSALYLCASSFGIGGEQYFGPGTRLTVT.

The chain recombines TRBV11-2 with TRBJ1-1; perhaps TRBD1 as D (5 bases). The CDR3 has 15 amino acids. Germline V CDR1 and CDR2: SGHAT, FQNNGV. V dropped 5 bases and J dropped 10 bases, with 23 bases sitting between them. For the CDR3, the DNA is TGTGCCAGCAGCCCCCCTAGCGGCAGGGCTAAGGTAGCTTTCTTT. This encodes CASSPPSGRAKVAFF.

This clone was seen a few times. The chain combines TRBV5-4 with TRBJ1-6; weak D call: TRBD1 (5 bases). The V and J ends lost 4 bases and 5 bases respectively, with 16 bases between them. Per the germline V gene, CDR1 is SGHNT and CDR2 is YYREEE (reference sequence). The CDR3 has 16 residues. The CDR3 DNA follows: TGTGCCAGCAGCCCCGGGACTCAAGGGCATAATTCACCCCTCCACTTT. Its protein is CASSPGTQGHNSPLHF.

This chain uses TRBV5-4 with TRBJ1-1; D is possibly TRBD1 (5 bases). V was shortened by 2 bases and J by 1 base, with 9 bases between the two germline ends. The CDR3 covers 14 residues. In germline, CDR1 is SGHNT, CDR2 YYREEE (reference sequence). Here the CDR3 reads CASSFTQGNTEAFF. In DNA, the CDR3 is TGTGCCAGCAGCTTCACCCAGGGGAACACTGAAGCTTTCTTT. The variable domain in full, completed from reference TRBV5-4 and TRBJ1-1, reads ETGVTQSPTHLIKTRGQQVTLRCSSQSGHNTVSWYQQALGQGPQFIFQYYREEENGRGNFPPRFSGLQFPNYSSELNVNALELDDSALYLCASSFTQGNTEAFFGQGTRLTVV.

The genes are TRBV6-1 and TRBJ2-5, with D maybe TRBD2 (5 bases). The germline gives CDR1 MNHNS, CDR2 SASEGT. This CDR3 contains 14 residues. V dropped 6 bases and J dropped 5 bases, with 16 bases sitting between them. The CDR3 DNA is TGTGCCAGCAGGAACCCAGGAAGGACTGAGACCCAGTACTTC. Its translation is CASRNPGRTETQYF.

The rearrangement links TRBV7-8 to TRBJ2-5; 14 bases line up with TRBD2. CDR1 is SGHVS and CDR2 is FQNEAQ in the germline V gene. The CDR3 totals 17 residues. V lost 1 base, J lost 1 base, and 2 bases stayed unmatched. The CDR3 here is CASSLGGTSGSQETQYF. CDR3 coding DNA: TGTGCCAGCAGCTTAGGGGGGACTAGCGGGAGCCAAGAGACCCAGTACTTC.

The chain recombines TRBV5-1 with TRBJ2-7; 7 bases are a match to TRBD2. The CDR3 sequence is 15 residues long. Germline CDR1 and CDR2: SGHRS and YFSETQ. V lost 4 bases to trimming and J lost 2 bases; unmatched junction nucleotides: 9. Written as DNA, the CDR3 is TGCGCCAGCAGCCCGGGGAGGGTGGGGACCTACGAGCAGTACTTC. Translated, it gives CASSPGRVGTYEQYF. The whole variable domain, filled in from reference TRBV5-1 and TRBJ2-7, reads KAGVTQTPRYLIKTRGQQVTLSCSPISGHRSVSWYQQTPGQGLQFLFEYFSETQRNKGNFPGRFSGRQFSNSRSEMNVSTLELGDSALYLCASSPGRVGTYEQYFGPGTRLTVT.

This chain uses TRBV7-9 with TRBJ2-4; D gene unclear. V lost 1 base and J 0 bases, leaving 4 bases between the germline ends. There are 14 residues in the CDR3. Germline lookup yields CDR1 SEHNR and CDR2 FQNEAQ (reference sequence). CDR3 amino acids: CASSLGGAKNIQYF. The CDR3 coding sequence is TGTGCCAGCAGCTTAGGGGGAGCCAAAAACATTCAGTACTTC. Variable domain in full (rest from reference TRBV7-9 and TRBJ2-4): DTGVSQNPRHKITKRGQNVTFRCDPISEHNRLYWYRQTLGQGPEFLTYFQNEAQLEKSRLLSDRFSAERPKGSFSTLEIQRTEQGDSAMYLCASSLGGAKNIQYFGAGTRLSVL.

The V call is TRBV7-8, the J call TRBJ1-1; unclear D gene. The CDR3 contains 15 residues. Trimming removed 2 bases at V and 0 bases at J, with 10 bases between. Germline values: CDR1 SGHVS, CDR2 FQNEAQ. As DNA, the CDR3 is TGTGCCAGCAGCTTATCACCGGCGATGAACACTGAAGCTTTCTTT. Amino acid sequence: CASSLSPAMNTEAFF.

The CDR3 sequence: CATSRDPPGAQPQHF. Here the CDR3 DNA reads TGTGCCACCAGCAGAGATCCCCCTGGGGCTCAGCCCCAGCATTTT. The chain is built from TRBV15 and TRBJ1-5, with D possibly matching TRBD1 (5 bases). From germline, CDR1 is LNHNV and CDR2 YYDKDF (reference sequence). Trimming removed 0 bases at V and 6 bases at J, with 12 bases between. This CDR3 spans 15 amino acids.

V usage is TRBV6-4 and J usage is TRBJ2-1; 10 bases are a match to TRBD2. V was clipped by 6 bases and J by 9 bases; unmatched bases: 8. This CDR3 spans 14 amino acids. Germline loops: CDR1 MRHNA, CDR2 SNTAGT. The CDR3 is CASRGTSEVGEQFF. The DNA for the CDR3 is TGTGCCAGCAGAGGGACTAGCGAAGTTGGTGAGCAGTTCTTC.

The chain recombines TRBV5-1 with TRBJ2-7, with D unclear. The CDR3 runs 13 residues. Germline lookup yields CDR1 SGHRS and CDR2 YFSETQ. Trimming took off 4 bases at V and 6 bases at J, with 14 bases between the two ends. CDR3 DNA sequence: TGCGCCAGCAGCCCCTTCGGCAGGTCCGAGCAGTACTTC. Translated, it gives CASSPFGRSEQYF.

The chain recombines TRBV21-1 with TRBJ1-6; the table names TRBD1, a call not compared with the DNA. TRBV21-1 is tagged as a pseudogene. This CDR3 has 17 amino acids. CDR3 bases: TGTGCCAGGAGCGTACAGGGGGTCCCCAGCTATAATTCACCCCTCCACTTT. This gives the protein CARSVQGVPSYNSPLHF.

The chain links TRBV28 to TRBJ1-5, with 10 bases matching TRBD1. Trimming cost V 7 bases and J 6 bases; bases outside gene matches: 6. The CDR3 runs to 14 residues. Germline V CDR1 and CDR2: MDHEN, SYDVKM. CDR3 bases: TGTGCCAGCAAGGACAGGGGGGAGGTTCAGCCCCAGCATTTT. Translating gives CASKDRGEVQPQHF.

The chain links TRBV14 to TRBJ2-5; TRBD1 matches at 10 bases. Germline CDR1 is SGHDN and CDR2 is FVKESK. The CDR3 is 17 residues long. After removal of 3 bases from V and 2 bases from J, the junction contained 9 bases not matched to a gene. The CDR3 spells CASSQDRGDNQQETQYF. CDR3 bases: TGTGCCAGCAGCCAGGACAGGGGGGACAACCAGCAAGAGACCCAGTACTTC.

The chain has TRBV19 and TRBJ1-5; 9 bases match TRBD1. In germline, CDR1 is LNHDA, CDR2 SQIVND (reference sequence). The CDR3 runs to 13 residues. The V gene end was trimmed by 8 bases and the J gene end by 4 bases; junction bases not matched to a gene: 3. The CDR3 loop reads CASAGTGNQPQHF. The CDR3 region has the DNA TGTGCCAGTGCCGGGACAGGGAATCAGCCCCAGCATTTT.

This clone was detected a few times. The rearrangement links TRBV6-6 to TRBJ1-5; 8 nucleotides align to TRBD1. The CDR3 extends over 15 amino acids. Looked up from germline, CDR1 is MNHNY and CDR2 is SVGAGI (reference sequence). Unmatched junction bases numbered 10, after V lost 6 bases and J lost 6 bases. The CDR3 DNA reads as TGTGCCAGCAGCCTTTGGACAGGGTGGTCTCAGCCCCAGCATTTT. Encoded protein: CASSLWTGWSQPQHF.

The CDR3 reads CASSPFDRDNTEAFF. CDR3 coding DNA: TGTGCCAGCTCACCGTTCGACAGGGATAACACTGAAGCTTTCTTT. The chain recombines TRBV18 with TRBJ1-1; 7 bases fit TRBD1. The CDR3 consists of 15 residues. Germline CDR1 reads KGHSH; CDR2 reads LQKENI. Losses at the gene ends were 3 bases for V and 2 bases for J; bases not matched to a gene: 6.